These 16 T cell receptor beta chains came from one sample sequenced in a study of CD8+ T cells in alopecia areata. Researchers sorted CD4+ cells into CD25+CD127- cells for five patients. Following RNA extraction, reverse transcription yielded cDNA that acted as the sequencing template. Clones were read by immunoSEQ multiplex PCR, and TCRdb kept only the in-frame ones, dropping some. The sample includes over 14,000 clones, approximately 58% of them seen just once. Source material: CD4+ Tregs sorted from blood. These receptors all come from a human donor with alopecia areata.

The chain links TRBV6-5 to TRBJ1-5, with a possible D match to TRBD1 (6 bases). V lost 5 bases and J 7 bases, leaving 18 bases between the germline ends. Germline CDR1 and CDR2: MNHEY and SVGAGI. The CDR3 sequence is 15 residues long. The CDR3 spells CASSRVGGGGQPQHF. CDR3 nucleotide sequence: TGTGCCAGCAGTCGCGTGGGGGGGGGCGGGCAGCCCCAGCATTTT.

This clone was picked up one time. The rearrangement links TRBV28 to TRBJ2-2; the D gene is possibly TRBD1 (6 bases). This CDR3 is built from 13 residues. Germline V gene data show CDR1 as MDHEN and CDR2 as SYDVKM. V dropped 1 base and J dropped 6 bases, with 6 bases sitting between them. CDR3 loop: CASSLSGAGELFF. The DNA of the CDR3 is TGTGCCAGCAGTTTATCAGGGGCCGGGGAGCTGTTTTTT.

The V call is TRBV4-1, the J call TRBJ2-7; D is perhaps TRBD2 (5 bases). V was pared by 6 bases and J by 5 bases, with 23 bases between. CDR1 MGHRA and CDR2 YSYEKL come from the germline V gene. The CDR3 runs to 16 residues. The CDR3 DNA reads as TGCGCCAGCAGACCGCGGGTGTGGGAAGGATCGGACGAGCAGTACTTC. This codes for CASRPRVWEGSDEQYF.

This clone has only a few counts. This CDR3 reads CASSLLSRAQYF. The CDR3, as DNA: TGTGCCAGCAGTTTACTTAGCAGGGCGCAGTATTTT. This chain uses TRBV28 with TRBJ2-3; TRBD1 might be the D (5 bases). The length of the CDR3 is 12 residues. In germline, CDR1 is MDHEN, CDR2 SYDVKM. V lost 2 bases and J 10 bases, leaving 10 bases between the germline ends.

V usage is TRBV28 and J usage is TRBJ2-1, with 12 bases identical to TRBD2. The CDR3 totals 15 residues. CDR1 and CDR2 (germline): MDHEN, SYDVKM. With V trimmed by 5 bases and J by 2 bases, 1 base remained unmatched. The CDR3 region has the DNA TGTGCCAGCAGTCGACTAGCGGGAGCCTACAATGAGCAGTTCTTC. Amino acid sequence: CASSRLAGAYNEQFF.

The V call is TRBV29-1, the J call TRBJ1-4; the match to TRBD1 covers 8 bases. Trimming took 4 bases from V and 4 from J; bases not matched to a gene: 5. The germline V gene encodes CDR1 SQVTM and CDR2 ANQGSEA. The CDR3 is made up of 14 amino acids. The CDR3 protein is CSVGSGGHNEKLFF. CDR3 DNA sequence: TGCAGCGTTGGTTCAGGGGGCCATAATGAAAAACTGTTTTTT.

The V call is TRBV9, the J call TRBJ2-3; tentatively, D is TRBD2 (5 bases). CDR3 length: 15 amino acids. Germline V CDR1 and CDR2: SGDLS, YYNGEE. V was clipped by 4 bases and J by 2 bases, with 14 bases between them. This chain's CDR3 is CASSPPREHTDTQYF. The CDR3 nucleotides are TGTGCCAGCAGCCCCCCACGGGAACACACAGATACGCAGTATTTT.

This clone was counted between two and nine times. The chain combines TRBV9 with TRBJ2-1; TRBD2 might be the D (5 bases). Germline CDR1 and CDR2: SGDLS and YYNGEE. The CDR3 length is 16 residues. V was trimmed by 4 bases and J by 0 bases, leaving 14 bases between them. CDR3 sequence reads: CASSLASSYSYNEQFF. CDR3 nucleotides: TGTGCCAGCAGCCTAGCAAGCAGTTACTCCTACAATGAGCAGTTCTTC.

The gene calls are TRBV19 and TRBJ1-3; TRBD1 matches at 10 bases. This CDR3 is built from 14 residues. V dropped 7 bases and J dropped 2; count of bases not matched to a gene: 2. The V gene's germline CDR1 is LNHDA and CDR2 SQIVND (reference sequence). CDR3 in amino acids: CASKTGGPGNTIYF. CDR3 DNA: TGTGCCAGTAAGACAGGGGGCCCTGGAAACACCATATATTTT.

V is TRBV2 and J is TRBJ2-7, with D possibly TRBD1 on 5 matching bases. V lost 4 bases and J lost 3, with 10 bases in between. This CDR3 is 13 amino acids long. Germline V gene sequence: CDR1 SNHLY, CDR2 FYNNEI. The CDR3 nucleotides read TGTGCCAGCAGTGTAGGCAGGGACTACGAGCAGTACTTC. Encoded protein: CASSVGRDYEQYF.

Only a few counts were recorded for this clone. The CDR3 spells CASGHLAKNIQYF. The CDR3 DNA reads TGTGCCAGCGGACACCTAGCCAAAAACATTCAGTACTTC. This chain links TRBV2 with TRBJ2-4; TRBD1 is a possible D gene (5 bases). This CDR3 contains 13 residues. The germline gives CDR1 SNHLY, CDR2 FYNNEI. The germline V and J ends were trimmed by 8 bases and 0 bases, with 8 bases remaining between them.

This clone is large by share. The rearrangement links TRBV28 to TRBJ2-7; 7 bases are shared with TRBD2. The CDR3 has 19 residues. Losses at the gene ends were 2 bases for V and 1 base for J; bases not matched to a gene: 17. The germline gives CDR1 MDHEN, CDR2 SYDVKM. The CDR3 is CASSLVGAGNFLGSYEQYF. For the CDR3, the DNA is TGTGCCAGCAGTTTAGTCGGAGCGGGAAACTTCCTGGGATCCTACGAGCAGTACTTC.

The CDR3 loop reads CASSLANRGGRAFIGELFF. Written as DNA, the CDR3 is TGTGCCAGCAGCTTAGCTAATCGTGGCGGGAGGGCCTTCATCGGGGAGCTGTTTTTT. J is TRBJ2-2 and V is TRBV7-9, with 9 bases fitting TRBD2. V trimming: 0 bases; J trimming: 7 bases; junction bases outside the gene matches: 15. CDR3 length: 19 residues. The germline V gene encodes CDR1 SEHNR and CDR2 FQNEAQ (reference sequence).

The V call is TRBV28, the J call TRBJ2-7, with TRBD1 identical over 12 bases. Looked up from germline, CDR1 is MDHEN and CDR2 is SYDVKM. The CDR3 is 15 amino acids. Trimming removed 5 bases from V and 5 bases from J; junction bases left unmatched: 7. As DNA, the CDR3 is TGTGCCAGCAGTGGCCCGGGGACAGGGGGCCACGAGCAGTACTTC. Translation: CASSGPGTGGHEQYF.

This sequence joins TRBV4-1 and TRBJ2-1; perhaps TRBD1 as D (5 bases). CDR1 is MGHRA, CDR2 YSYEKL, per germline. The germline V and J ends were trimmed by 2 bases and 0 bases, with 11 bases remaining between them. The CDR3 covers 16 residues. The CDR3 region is CASSQTRQSSYNEQFF. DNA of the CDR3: TGCGCCAGCAGCCAAACGCGACAGTCCTCCTACAATGAGCAGTTCTTC.

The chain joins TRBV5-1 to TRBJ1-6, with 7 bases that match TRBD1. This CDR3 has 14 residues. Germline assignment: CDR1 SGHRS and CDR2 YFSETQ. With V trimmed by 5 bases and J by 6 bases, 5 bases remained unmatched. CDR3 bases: TGCGCCAGCAGACTGGACAGGTTTAATTCACCCCTCCACTTT. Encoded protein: CASRLDRFNSPLHF.